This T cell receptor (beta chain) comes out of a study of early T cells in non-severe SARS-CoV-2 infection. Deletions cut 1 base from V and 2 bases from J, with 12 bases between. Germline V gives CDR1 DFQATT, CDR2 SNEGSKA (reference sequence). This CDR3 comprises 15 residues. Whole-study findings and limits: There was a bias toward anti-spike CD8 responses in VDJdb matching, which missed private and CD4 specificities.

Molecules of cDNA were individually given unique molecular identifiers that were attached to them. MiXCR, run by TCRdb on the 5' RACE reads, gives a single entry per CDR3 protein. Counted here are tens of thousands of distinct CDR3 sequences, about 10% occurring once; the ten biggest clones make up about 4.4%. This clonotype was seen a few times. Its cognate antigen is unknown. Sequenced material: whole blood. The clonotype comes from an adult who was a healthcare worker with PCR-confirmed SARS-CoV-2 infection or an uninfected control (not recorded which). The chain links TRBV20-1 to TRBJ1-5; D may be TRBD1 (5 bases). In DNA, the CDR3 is TGCAGTGCTAGAGTTGGAGGGGTGGGCAATCAGCCCCAGCATTTT. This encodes CSARVGGVGNQPQHF.